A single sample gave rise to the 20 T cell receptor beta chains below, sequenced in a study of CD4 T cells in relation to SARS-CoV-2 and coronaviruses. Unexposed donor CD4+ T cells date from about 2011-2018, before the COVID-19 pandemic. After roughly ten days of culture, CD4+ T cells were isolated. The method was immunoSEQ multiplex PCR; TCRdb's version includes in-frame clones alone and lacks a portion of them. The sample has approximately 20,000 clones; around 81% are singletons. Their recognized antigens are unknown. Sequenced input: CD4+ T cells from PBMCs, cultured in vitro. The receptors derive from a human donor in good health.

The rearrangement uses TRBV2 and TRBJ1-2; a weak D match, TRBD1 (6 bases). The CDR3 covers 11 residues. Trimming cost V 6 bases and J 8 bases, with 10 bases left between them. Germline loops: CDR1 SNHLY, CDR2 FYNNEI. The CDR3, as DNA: TGTGCCAGCAGGGTCGGGGGCGGCTACACCTTC. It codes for CASRVGGGYTF.

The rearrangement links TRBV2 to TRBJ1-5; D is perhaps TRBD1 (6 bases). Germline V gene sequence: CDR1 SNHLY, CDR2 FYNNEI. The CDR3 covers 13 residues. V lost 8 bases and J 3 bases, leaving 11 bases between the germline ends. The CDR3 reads CASRGTYNQPQHF. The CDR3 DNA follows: TGTGCCAGCCGAGGGACATACAATCAGCCCCAGCATTTT.

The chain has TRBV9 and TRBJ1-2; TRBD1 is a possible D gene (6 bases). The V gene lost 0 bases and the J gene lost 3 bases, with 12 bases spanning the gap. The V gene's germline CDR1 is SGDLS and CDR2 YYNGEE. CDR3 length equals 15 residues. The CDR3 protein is CASSVGDISYYGYTF. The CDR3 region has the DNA TGTGCCAGCAGCGTAGGGGACATCAGTTACTATGGCTACACCTTC.

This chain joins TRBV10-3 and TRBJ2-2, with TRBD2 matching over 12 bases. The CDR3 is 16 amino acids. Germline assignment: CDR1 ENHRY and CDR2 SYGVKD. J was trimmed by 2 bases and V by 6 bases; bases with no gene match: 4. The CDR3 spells CAISPSGGANTGELFF. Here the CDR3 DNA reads TGTGCCATCAGCCCTAGCGGGGGGGCTAACACCGGGGAGCTGTTTTTT.

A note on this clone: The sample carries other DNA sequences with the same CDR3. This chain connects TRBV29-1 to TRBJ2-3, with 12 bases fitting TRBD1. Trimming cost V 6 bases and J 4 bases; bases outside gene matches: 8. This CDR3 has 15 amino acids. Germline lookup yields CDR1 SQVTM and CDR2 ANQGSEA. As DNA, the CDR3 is TGCAGCGTGGGAGGGGACAGGGGGCACTCAGATACGCAGTATTTT. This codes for CSVGGDRGHSDTQYF.

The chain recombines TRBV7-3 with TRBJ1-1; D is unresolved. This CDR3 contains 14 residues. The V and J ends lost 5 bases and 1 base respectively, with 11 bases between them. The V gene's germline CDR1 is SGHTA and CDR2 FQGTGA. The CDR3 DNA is TGTGCCAGCAGCCCCTCTCCTTCGAACACTGAAGCTTTCTTT. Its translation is CASSPSPSNTEAFF.

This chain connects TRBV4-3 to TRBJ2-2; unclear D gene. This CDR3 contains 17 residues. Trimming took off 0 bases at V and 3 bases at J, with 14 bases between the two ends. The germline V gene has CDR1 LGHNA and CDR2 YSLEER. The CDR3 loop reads CASSQDRRASHTGELFF. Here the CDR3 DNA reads TGCGCCAGCAGCCAAGATCGAAGGGCCTCCCACACCGGGGAGCTGTTTTTT.

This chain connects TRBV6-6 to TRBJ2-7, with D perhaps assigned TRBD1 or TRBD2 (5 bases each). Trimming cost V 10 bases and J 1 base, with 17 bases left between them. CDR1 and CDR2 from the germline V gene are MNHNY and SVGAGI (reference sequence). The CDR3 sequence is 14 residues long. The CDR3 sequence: CATRPGTVSYEQYF. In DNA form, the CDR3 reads TGTGCCACCAGGCCCGGGACGGTATCCTACGAGCAGTACTTC.

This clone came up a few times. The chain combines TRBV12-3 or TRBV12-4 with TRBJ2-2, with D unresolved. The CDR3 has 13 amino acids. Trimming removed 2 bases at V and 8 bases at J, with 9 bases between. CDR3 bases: TGTGCCAGCAGTTTACTGTCCGGAGGGGAGCTGTTTTTT. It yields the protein CASSLLSGGELFF.

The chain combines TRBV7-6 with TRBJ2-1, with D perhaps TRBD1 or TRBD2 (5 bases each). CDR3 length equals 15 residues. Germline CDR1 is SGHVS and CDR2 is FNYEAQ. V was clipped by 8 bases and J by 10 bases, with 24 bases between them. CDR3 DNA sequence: TGTGCCAGCGGTATCTCGGGGTCCTTGGGGGAGGAGCAGTTCTTC. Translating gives CASGISGSLGEEQFF.

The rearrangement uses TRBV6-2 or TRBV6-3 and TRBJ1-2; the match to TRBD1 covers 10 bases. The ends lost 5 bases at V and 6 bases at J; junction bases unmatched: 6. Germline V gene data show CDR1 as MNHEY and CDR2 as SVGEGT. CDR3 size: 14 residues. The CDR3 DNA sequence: TGTGCCAGCAGTGATGGGACAGGGGCGAATGGCTACACCTTC. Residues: CASSDGTGANGYTF.

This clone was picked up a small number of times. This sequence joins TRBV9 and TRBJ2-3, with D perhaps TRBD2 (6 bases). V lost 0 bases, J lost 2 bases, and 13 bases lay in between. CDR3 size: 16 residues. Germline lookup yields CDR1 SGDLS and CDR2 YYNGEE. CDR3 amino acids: CASSVAGLTHTDTQYF. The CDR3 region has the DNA TGTGCCAGCAGCGTAGCGGGACTCACGCACACAGATACGCAGTATTTT.

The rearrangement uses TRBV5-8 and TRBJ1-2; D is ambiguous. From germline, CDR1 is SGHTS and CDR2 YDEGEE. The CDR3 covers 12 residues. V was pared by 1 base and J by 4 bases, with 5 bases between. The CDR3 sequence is CASSLRGYGYTF. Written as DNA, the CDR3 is TGTGCCAGCAGCTTGCGGGGCTATGGCTACACCTTC.

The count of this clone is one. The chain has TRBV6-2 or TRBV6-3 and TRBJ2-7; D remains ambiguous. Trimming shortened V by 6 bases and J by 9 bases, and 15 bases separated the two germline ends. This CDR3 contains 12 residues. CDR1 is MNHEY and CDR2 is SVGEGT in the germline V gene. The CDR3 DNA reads TGTGCCAGCAGCAACACGCCCCGCGGGCAGTACTTC. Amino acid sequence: CASSNTPRGQYF.

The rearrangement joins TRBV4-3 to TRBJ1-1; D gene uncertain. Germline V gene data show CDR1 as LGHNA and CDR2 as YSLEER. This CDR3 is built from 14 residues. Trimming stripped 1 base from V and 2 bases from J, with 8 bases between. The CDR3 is CASSQVPGNTEAFF. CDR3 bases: TGCGCCAGCAGCCAAGTTCCTGGAAACACTGAAGCTTTCTTT.

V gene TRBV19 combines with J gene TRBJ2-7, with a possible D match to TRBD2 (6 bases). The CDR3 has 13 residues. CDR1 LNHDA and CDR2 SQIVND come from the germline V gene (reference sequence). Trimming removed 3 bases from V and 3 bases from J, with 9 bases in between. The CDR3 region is CASSIGGFYEQYF. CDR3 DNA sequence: TGTGCCAGTAGTATCGGGGGTTTCTACGAGCAGTACTTC.

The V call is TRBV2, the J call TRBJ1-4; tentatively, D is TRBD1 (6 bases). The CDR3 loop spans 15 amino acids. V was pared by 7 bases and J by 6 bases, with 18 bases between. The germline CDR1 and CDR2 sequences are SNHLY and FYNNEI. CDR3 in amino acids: CASKNSGTKDEKLFF. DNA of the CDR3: TGTGCCAGCAAAAACTCCGGGACAAAAGATGAAAAACTGTTTTTT. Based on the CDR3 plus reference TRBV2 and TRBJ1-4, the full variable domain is EPEVTQTPSHQVTQMGQEVILRCVPISNHLYFYWYRQILGQKVEFLVSFYNNEISEKSEIFDDQFSVERPDGSNFTLKIRSTKLEDSAMYFCASKNSGTKDEKLFFGSGTQLSVL.

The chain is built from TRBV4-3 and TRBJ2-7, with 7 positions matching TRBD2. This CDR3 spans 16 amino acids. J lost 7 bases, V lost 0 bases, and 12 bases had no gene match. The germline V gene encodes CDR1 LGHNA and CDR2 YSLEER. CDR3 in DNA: TGCGCCAGCAGCCAAGACTGGGGGACTTTCGGGGGGGAGCAGTACTTC. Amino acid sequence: CASSQDWGTFGGEQYF.

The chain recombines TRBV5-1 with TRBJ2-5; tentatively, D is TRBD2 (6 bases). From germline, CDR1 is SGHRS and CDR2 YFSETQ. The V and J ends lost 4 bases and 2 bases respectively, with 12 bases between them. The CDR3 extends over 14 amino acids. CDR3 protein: CASSPGEAQETQYF. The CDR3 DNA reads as TGCGCCAGCAGCCCGGGGGAGGCTCAAGAGACCCAGTACTTC.

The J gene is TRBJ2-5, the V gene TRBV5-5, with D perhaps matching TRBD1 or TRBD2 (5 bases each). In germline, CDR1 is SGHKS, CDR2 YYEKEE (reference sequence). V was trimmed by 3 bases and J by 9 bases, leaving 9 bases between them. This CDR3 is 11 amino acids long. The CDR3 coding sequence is TGTGCCAGCAGCTGGGACGGTCCCCAGTACTTC. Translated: CASSWDGPQYF.